The T cell receptor beta chain under discussion was sequenced for a study of T cell responses to AZD1222 COVID-19 vaccine. Trimming took 4 bases from V and 12 from J, leaving 10 bases between them. The CDR3 covers 11 residues. Overall study results and limits: Dominant CD4 TCR responses targeted spike regions 160-218 and 743-854. The study reported that nearly half of spike-specific TCRs target unmutated variant regions. Mostly white British, mostly female donors; authors suggested clonal diversity may be underestimated. No repertoire was sampled before or during the peak T cell response, only after it.

Details on this clone: What it binds is not known.

Generated by immunoSEQ multiplex PCR, the TCRdb table keeps only in-frame clones and is missing some. There are 70,000 to 95,000 clones in the sample; around 92% occur only once, and 2.8% lies in the top ten. Sample: peripheral blood, taken on day 0 of MenACWY control vaccination. The rearrangement joins TRBV12-3 or TRBV12-4 to TRBJ1-5, with no clear D. The TCR comes from an adult in good health. The CDR3: CASSYGPLQHF. The CDR3 nucleotides are TGTGCCAGCAGTTATGGACCCCTCCAGCATTTT.